The 28 T cell receptor beta chains below come from one sample, sequenced in a study of T cells in women clearing cervical HPV infection. TCRdb's copy holds only in-frame clones and misses some; the assay was immunoSEQ multiplex PCR. The listing contains 22,000 or so clones. Sequencing was done on a sample of blood buffy coat. Every receptor here comes from a woman aged 18 to 75 with a cervical HPV16 infection that either progressed to CIN3+ or cleared (not recorded which).

Concerning this clone itself: The read ends 3 residues before the CDR3 terminus; that terminus is restored from the germline J gene. The J gene is TRBJ2-7, the V gene TRBV4-1; D gene uncertain. The CDR3 contains 13 residues. V was cut by 0 bases and J by 6 bases, with 9 bases left in between. The V gene's germline CDR1 is MGHRA and CDR2 YSYEKL. The part of the CDR3 DNA that was read is TGCGCCAGCAGCCAAGATTCCCTCCGCGAG. Residues: CASSQDSLRE. The whole CDR3 protein reads CASSQDSLREQYF.

Comment on this clone: The CDR3 end lies 3 residues beyond the end of the read and is filled in from the germline J gene. This sequence joins TRBV19 and TRBJ1-5; D possibly corresponds to TRBD1 (5 bases). The CDR3 spans 16 residues. V lost 4 bases to trimming and J lost 6 bases, with 19 bases between them. The V gene's germline CDR1 is LNHDA and CDR2 SQIVND (reference sequence). The CDR3 loop reads CASSSPSPGRGQPQHF. The CDR3 DNA, read in part, is TGTGCCAGTAGTAGTCCATCACCAGGGCGAGGTCAGCCC.

About this clone itself: The read comes to an end 3 residues before the CDR3 does, leaving the germline J gene to fill in the end. This chain links TRBV19 with TRBJ1-6; TRBD1 agrees at 8 bases. Germline CDR1 LNHDA, CDR2 SQIVND (reference sequence). The length of the CDR3 is 14 residues. The sequenced CDR3 bases are TGTGCCACTCAAACCCCAGGGGGCACTCAATCC. This codes for CATQTPGGTQS. The full CDR3 reads CATQTPGGTQSLHF. Full variable domain (outside the CDR3, taken from reference TRBV19 and TRBJ1-6): DGGITQSPKYLFRKEGQNVTLSCEQNLNHDAMYWYRQDPGQGLRLIYYSQIVNDFQKGDIAEGYSVSREKKESFPLTVTSAQKNPTAFYLCATQTPGGTQSLHFGNGTRLTVT.

This CDR3 is CAGGGSVNTEAFF. CDR3 DNA (partial): TGTGCCGGAGGGGGTTCCGTGAACACTGAA. This rearrangement joins TRBV2 to TRBJ1-1, with D tentatively TRBD1 (6 bases). The CDR3 end is not reached by the read, which stops 3 residues before it; the germline J gene fills it in. This CDR3 is 13 amino acids long. Deletions cut 11 bases from V and 0 bases from J, with 13 bases between. Germline V lookup: CDR1 SNHLY, CDR2 FYNNEI.

About this clone: The CDR3 is cut off 3 residues early in the read; its end comes from the germline J gene. The rearrangement uses TRBV12-3 or TRBV12-4 and TRBJ2-7; D might be TRBD2 (6 bases). V was clipped by 1 base and J by 3 bases, with 13 bases between them. This CDR3 spans 15 amino acids. The CDR3 is CASSLDRRGYYEQYF. CDR3 DNA (partial): TGTGCCAGCAGTTTAGACCGCCGGGGGTACTACGAG.

Concerning this clone: The read gets to within 3 residues of the CDR3 end, and the germline J gene fills in the rest. The J gene is TRBJ2-7, the V gene TRBV5-5, with D tentatively TRBD2 (5 bases). The germline V gene encodes CDR1 SGHKS and CDR2 YYEKEE (reference sequence). The CDR3 covers 13 residues. Between the trimmed V and J ends, which lost 1 base and 6 bases, there was a span of 11 bases. CDR3: CASSLQRTREQYF. The part of the CDR3 DNA that was read is TGTGCCAGCAGCTTGCAACGGACTCGCGAG.

A remark on this clone: The read ends 3 residues before the CDR3 terminus; that terminus is restored from the germline J gene. The chain is built from TRBV20-1 and TRBJ2-1; 11 nucleotides match TRBD2. The junction had 8 bases not matched to a gene; V was cut back by 5 bases and J by 5 bases. The germline V gene has CDR1 DFQATT and CDR2 SNEGSKA (reference sequence). The CDR3 length is 15 residues. CDR3 DNA (partial): TGCAGTGCTCCTCTGACTAGCGGGACCCACAATGAG. Protein: CSAPLTSGTHNE. The whole CDR3 is CSAPLTSGTHNEQFF.

This clone is called medium-sized based on its frequency. The read comes to an end 3 residues before the CDR3 does, leaving the germline J gene to fill in the end. The chain is built from TRBV19 and TRBJ1-4; 7 bases fit TRBD1. Germline V gives CDR1 LNHDA, CDR2 SQIVND (reference sequence). V lost 4 bases and J lost 7; bases outside the gene matches: 15. The length of the CDR3 is 17 residues. CDR3 bases read: TGTGCCAGTAGTAAAGGTAACAGGGGTTCATCACGTGAAAAA. Protein: CASSKGNRGSSREK. The full CDR3 is CASSKGNRGSSREKLFF.

With regard to this clone: The read stops 3 residues short of the end of the CDR3; the missing end is completed from the germline J gene. V and J are TRBV20-1 and TRBJ2-2; perhaps TRBD1 as D (6 bases). The CDR3 contains 14 residues. Trimming took off 5 bases at V and 3 bases at J, with 13 bases between the two ends. Germline-derived CDR1 and CDR2 are DFQATT and SNEGSKA (reference sequence). CDR3 sequence: CSAGDNGDTGELFF. The sequenced CDR3 bases are TGCAGTGCTGGGGACAACGGGGACACCGGGGAG.

The CDR3 reads CASSFWDRAGTQYF. The CDR3 bases that were read are TGTGCCAGCAGCTTTTGGGATAGGGCGGGGACC. V gene TRBV7-9 combines with J gene TRBJ2-5; D perhaps matches TRBD2 (5 bases). The read terminates 3 residues before the CDR3 end, so the remaining end is supplied by the germline J gene. V lost 3 bases and J 7 bases, leaving 15 bases between the germline ends. The CDR3 loop spans 14 amino acids. The germline V gene has CDR1 SEHNR and CDR2 FQNEAQ (reference sequence).

Note on this clone: The read halts 3 residues ahead of the CDR3 end, with the missing end drawn from the germline J gene. The chain is built from TRBV29-1 and TRBJ2-1; D gene unclear. The CDR3 is made up of 15 amino acids. Germline lookup yields CDR1 SQVTM and CDR2 ANQGSEA. Trimming took off 2 bases at V and 0 bases at J, with 11 bases between the two ends. CDR3: CSVEPAPSSYNEQFF. CDR3 DNA, as far as it was read: TGCAGCGTTGAACCGGCTCCTAGCTCCTACAATGAG.

Turning to this clone: From the germline J gene comes the end of the CDR3, since the read stops 3 residues before it. V is TRBV9 and J is TRBJ2-1; TRBD1 agrees at 8 bases. The CDR3 contains 13 residues. Germline V lookup: CDR1 SGDLS, CDR2 YYNGEE. V lost 4 bases and J lost 7; bases outside the gene matches: 4. The CDR3 bases that were read are TGTGCCAGCAGCCTGACAGGGGCTAATGAG. Its translation is CASSLTGANE. The whole CDR3 protein reads CASSLTGANEQFF.

Note on this clone: Read data end 3 residues before the CDR3 end; the end is taken from the germline J gene. The V gene is TRBV5-5, the J gene TRBJ2-2, with D possibly being TRBD1 (5 bases). The CDR3 contains 15 residues. Germline CDR1 SGHKS, CDR2 YYEKEE (reference sequence). The V end lost 5 bases, the J end lost 0 bases, and 11 bases lay between the germline ends. The CDR3 bases that were read are TGTGCCAGCAGACCGGACAACGCGAACACCGGGGAG. Translating it yields CASRPDNANTGE. The complete CDR3 reads CASRPDNANTGELFF.

With respect to this clone: The read ends 3 residues early relative to the CDR3; the germline J gene fills the gap. The V call is TRBV4-1, the J call TRBJ2-3; no clear D. CDR3 length: 12 amino acids. Trimming shortened V by 3 bases and J by 3 bases, and 4 bases separated the two germline ends. Germline V gene lookup returns CDR1 MGHRA and CDR2 YSYEKL. CDR3 sequence: CASSHSTDTQYF. The sequenced CDR3 bases are TGCGCCAGCAGCCACTCGACAGATACG.

Regarding this clone: The DNA ends 3 residues before the CDR3 does, and the rest of the CDR3 is filled in from the germline J gene. This chain uses TRBV2 with TRBJ2-3; D is undetermined. The germline V gene encodes CDR1 SNHLY and CDR2 FYNNEI. Trimming stripped 5 bases from V and 5 bases from J, with 8 bases between. The CDR3 contains 12 residues. CDR3 bases read: TGTGCCAGCAGTAAAACACAAGATACG. Its protein is CASSKTQDT. The CDR3 reads in full as CASSKTQDTQYF.

About this clone itself: The read terminates 3 residues ahead of where the CDR3 ends, so the germline J gene completes it. This rearrangement joins TRBV27 to TRBJ2-7; D gene unclear. The CDR3 covers 16 residues. Trimming stripped 4 bases from V and 0 bases from J, with 16 bases between. Germline V gene data show CDR1 as MNHEY and CDR2 as SMNVEV (reference sequence). CDR3 DNA (partial): TGTGCCAGCAGTTCCATCGGCGGATCGAGCTCCTACGAG. Residues: CASSSIGGSSSYE. In full, the CDR3 is CASSSIGGSSSYEQYF.

Concerning this clone: Read data end 3 residues before the CDR3 end; the end is taken from the germline J gene. The V call is TRBV5-1, the J call TRBJ2-7, with 10 bases that match TRBD2. The CDR3 has 14 residues. Germline V gives CDR1 SGHRS, CDR2 YFSETQ. J lost 6 bases, V lost 1 base, and 4 bases had no gene match. Here the CDR3 reads CASSLLAGVPEQYF. Partial CDR3 DNA: TGCGCCAGCAGCTTGCTAGCGGGAGTTCCCGAG.

Remarks on this clone: The DNA ends 3 residues before the CDR3 does, and the rest of the CDR3 is filled in from the germline J gene. V is TRBV20-1 and J is TRBJ2-4; D gene uncertain. Trimming pared 0 bases from V and 5 bases from J, leaving 11 bases between. This CDR3 has 14 residues. CDR1 and CDR2 from the germline V gene are DFQATT and SNEGSKA (reference sequence). The sequenced part of the CDR3 DNA is TGCAGTGCTAGAGATTGGAGACGGGAAAACATT. It codes for CSARDWRRENI. The whole CDR3 protein reads CSARDWRRENIQYF.

As regards this clone: The read ends 3 residues shy of where the CDR3 ends; the end is completed using the germline J gene. J is TRBJ1-4 and V is TRBV30, with D uncertain. Per the germline V gene, CDR1 is GTSNPN and CDR2 is SVGIG (reference sequence). The CDR3 runs to 17 residues. The CDR3 protein is CAWSVRGAPPISGELFF. The CDR3 bases that were read are TGTGCCTGGAGTGTACGAGGAGCTCCCCCTATTTCCGGGGAA.

To note about this clone: The observed sequence ends 3 residues before the CDR3 terminus, with the missing tail filled in from the germline J gene. The rearrangement joins TRBV7-9 to TRBJ1-2; 9 positions match TRBD1. CDR3 length: 14 amino acids. The V and J ends lost 4 bases and 4 bases, in that order; junction bases with no gene match: 4. The germline gives CDR1 SEHNR, CDR2 FQNEAQ (reference sequence). The CDR3 here is CASSSTGGFYGYTF. Partial CDR3 DNA: TGTGCCAGCAGCTCGACAGGGGGGTTCTATGGC. The whole variable domain, remainder taken from reference TRBV7-9 and TRBJ1-2, is DTGVSQNPRHKITKRGQNVTFRCDPISEHNRLYWYRQTLGQGPEFLTYFQNEAQLEKSRLLSDRFSAERPKGSFSTLEIQRTEQGDSAMYLCASSSTGGFYGYTFGSGTRLTVV.

On this clone: The CDR3 is cut off 3 residues early in the read; its end comes from the germline J gene. V gene TRBV28 combines with J gene TRBJ1-6, with D unclear. This CDR3 has 15 residues. CDR1 is MDHEN and CDR2 is SYDVKM in the germline V gene. Trimming removed 6 bases from V and 8 bases from J, with 17 bases in between. CDR3 DNA (partial): TGTGCCAGCAGCCTCATAGGACTTTGGGATTCACCC. It specifies CASSLIGLWDSP. The CDR3 in its entirety is CASSLIGLWDSPLHF.

As regards this clone: The CDR3 end is not reached by the read, which stops 3 residues before it; the germline J gene fills it in. The chain joins TRBV5-3 to TRBJ1-1; 7 nucleotides line up with TRBD1. Being an ORF, TRBV5-3 has a function that is uncertain. V gave up 4 bases and J gave up 0 bases; unmatched junction bases: 3. The CDR3 consists of 14 residues. CDR3: CARSPGQLNTEAFF. Partial CDR3 DNA: TGTGCCAGAAGCCCGGGACAGTTGAACACTGAA.

Remarks on this clone: The sequenced fragment ends 3 residues before the CDR3 boundary, so the rest is inferred from the germline J gene. V and J are TRBV5-1 and TRBJ2-1, with 8 bases matching TRBD2. The length of the CDR3 is 19 residues. J was trimmed by 0 bases and V by 0 bases; bases with no gene match: 11. Germline CDR1 is SGHRS and CDR2 is YFSETQ. The chain's CDR3 is CASSLARGGRSSSYNEQFF. The sequenced part of the CDR3 DNA is TGCGCCAGCAGCTTGGCCAGAGGCGGGAGGTCGAGCTCCTACAATGAG.

As regards this clone: Sequencing ends 3 residues short of the CDR3 end; the germline J gene provides the rest. This chain links TRBV19 with TRBJ2-1; 10 positions match TRBD1. The CDR3 covers 14 residues. V gave up 1 base and J gave up 7 bases; unmatched junction bases: 1. Germline V CDR1 and CDR2: LNHDA, SQIVND (reference sequence). CDR3 sequence reads: CASSIGDRGNEQFF. CDR3 DNA, as far as it was read: TGTGCCAGTAGTATAGGGGACAGGGGAAATGAG. Complete variable domain (other parts from reference TRBV19 and TRBJ2-1): DGGITQSPKYLFRKEGQNVTLSCEQNLNHDAMYWYRQDPGQGLRLIYYSQIVNDFQKGDIAEGYSVSREKKESFPLTVTSAQKNPTAFYLCASSIGDRGNEQFFGPGTRLTVL.

On this clone: Coverage ceases 3 residues before the CDR3 finishes, and the germline J gene fills in the end. V is TRBV6-2 or TRBV6-3 and J is TRBJ2-1; TRBD2 matches at 10 bases. The CDR3 spans 14 residues. Germline V gives CDR1 MNHEY, CDR2 SVGEGT. V trimming: 8 bases; J trimming: 7 bases; junction bases outside the gene matches: 8. CDR3 region: CASRLLAGSNEQFF. The CDR3 bases that were read are TGTGCCAGCCGCTTACTAGCGGGATCAAATGAG.

With regard to this clone: Read sequence stops 3 residues before the CDR3 end, and the germline J gene provides the missing end. V is TRBV7-9 and J is TRBJ1-1; no clear D. Trimming removed 5 bases from V and 1 base from J, with 8 bases in between. Germline loops: CDR1 SEHNR, CDR2 FQNEAQ (reference sequence). The CDR3 extends over 13 amino acids. CDR3 DNA, as far as it was read: TGTGCCAGCAGCATCGACACGAACACTGAA. Translating gives CASSIDTNTE. The full-length CDR3 reads as CASSIDTNTEAFF.

Worth noting for this clone: The CDR3 is cut off 3 residues early in the read; its end comes from the germline J gene. The rearrangement links TRBV27 to TRBJ2-1, with TRBD1 matching 7 bases. The CDR3 is made up of 13 amino acids. Germline CDR1 and CDR2: MNHEY and SMNVEV (reference sequence). The V segment lost 7 bases and the J segment 4 bases; nucleotides outside the gene matches: 4. The CDR3 region is CASTRQGYNEQFF. The part of the CDR3 DNA that was read is TGTGCCAGCACCCGACAGGGTTACAATGAG.

Worth noting for this clone: The read ends 3 residues before the CDR3 terminus; that terminus is restored from the germline J gene. V is TRBV6-7 and J is TRBJ1-4; weak D call: TRBD1 (5 bases). TRBV6-7 counts as an open reading frame of uncertain function. V was clipped by 2 bases and J by 7 bases, with 11 bases between them. The CDR3 is 14 residues long. The part of the CDR3 DNA that was read is TGTGCCAGCAGTTACAGGGGTAATGCTGAAAAA. Its translation: CASSYRGNAEK. The whole CDR3 region reads CASSYRGNAEKLFF.